This T cell receptor beta chain is from a study of blood T cell repertoires in COVID-19. Study-wide context: Some COVID-19 samples were acute and others convalescent; all came from the United States, Italy and Spain. Nucleic acid was either cDNA or gDNA, and it came from T cells, B-cell-depleted T cells, or PBMCs.

This clone has only one observation. In the source study's methods: By means of reference gene primer amplification, nucleated cell counts were estimated. TCRdb's copy holds only in-frame clones and misses some; the assay was immunoSEQ multiplex PCR. The V and J calls and the clone size are those of that table, but D and trimming were determined from the DNA. This sample yields about 380,000 clones, of which over 65% are seen a single time; about 1.2% belongs to the top ten. The sequencing input was peripheral blood. This TCR was sampled from a human donor with acute or convalescent COVID-19. The donor label of this sample is uncertain.

This CDR3 is CASSLKTYPSTDTQYF. The CDR3 nucleotides are TGTGCCAGCAGCCTAAAGACATATCCTAGCACAGATACGCAGTATTTT. The chain recombines TRBV5-4 with TRBJ2-3; D gene uncertain. Deletions cut 4 bases from V and 0 bases from J, with 15 bases between. This CDR3 region has 16 residues. Germline lookup yields CDR1 SGHNT and CDR2 YYREEE (reference sequence). The full variable domain, with the rest looked up from reference TRBV5-4 and TRBJ2-3, is ETGVTQSPTHLIKTRGQQVTLRCSSQSGHNTVSWYQQALGQGPQFIFQYYREEENGRGNFPPRFSGLQFPNYSSELNVNALELDDSALYLCASSLKTYPSTDTQYFGPGTRLTVL.